This T cell receptor (beta chain) was captured in a study of cytomegalovirus exposure and HLA in healthy donors. The length of the CDR3 is 15 residues. Looked up from germline, CDR1 is LNHDA and CDR2 is SQIVND (reference sequence). V was shortened by 5 bases and J by 7 bases, with 17 bases between the two germline ends. Study conclusions and caveats: Whilst most TCR sequences proved rare, a subset of public TCRs occurred across many donors.

This clone was picked up one time. Its cognate antigen is unknown. Primers included in the PCR were 60 Vbeta and 13 Jbeta primers. Measured with immunoSEQ multiplex PCR; TCRdb has only the in-frame clones, and not every one. The top ten hold 6.3% of the sample, which has 150,000 to 200,000 clones, over 60% seen once. This TCR was sampled from a man in his forties in good health and CMV-seropositive. Sample: PBMCs. The chain joins TRBV19 to TRBJ1-4; D is unclear. CDR3: CASSPPSAGAEKLFF. The DNA for the CDR3 is TGTGCCAGTAGTCCTCCCTCGGCAGGTGCTGAAAAACTGTTTTTT.